One sample yielded the 15 T cell receptor beta chains listed below, sequenced in a study of blood T cell repertoires in COVID-19 (dated by TCRdb to 2018 to 2021). The library was prepared using the immunoSEQ multiplex PCR assay. TCRdb re-hosts the immuneACCESS table, in-frame sequences only. Its copies lack some clones; in the studies checked, an unresolved V gene accounts for under half of them, and the cause for the rest is not known. In this sample the table shows around 80,000 clones, about nine tenths of which occur a single time. The ten largest clonotypes hold roughly 0.73% of the sample. Sequencing used peripheral blood. These receptors all stem from a woman of 80 years or more with acute or convalescent COVID-19.

The chain links TRBV7-8 to TRBJ2-5; TRBD1 might be the D (5 bases). The CDR3 contains 15 residues. Trimming pared 1 base from V and 5 bases from J, leaving 14 bases between. The germline V gene has CDR1 SGHVS and CDR2 FQNEAQ. The DNA for the CDR3 is TGTGCCAGCAGCTTAGGAGCGCAGGGAAGGGAGACCCAGTACTTC. It translates to CASSLGAQGRETQYF.

The rearrangement joins TRBV5-1 to TRBJ2-5; 8 positions agree with TRBD1. V lost 2 bases to trimming and J lost 4 bases; unmatched junction nucleotides: 10. CDR3 length equals 16 residues. The V gene's germline CDR1 is SGHRS and CDR2 YFSETQ. CDR3 nucleotides: TGCGCCAGCAGCTTAGATCCAAGGACAGGGTTAGAGACCCAGTACTTC. Protein: CASSLDPRTGLETQYF. The entire variable domain, with the rest obtained from reference TRBV5-1 and TRBJ2-5, is as follows: KAGVTQTPRYLIKTRGQQVTLSCSPISGHRSVSWYQQTPGQGLQFLFEYFSETQRNKGNFPGRFSGRQFSNSRSEMNVSTLELGDSALYLCASSLDPRTGLETQYFGPGTRLLVL.

V is TRBV28 and J is TRBJ2-5, with 8 bases identical to TRBD1. Unmatched junction bases numbered 2, after V lost 6 bases and J lost 2 bases. This CDR3 region has 13 residues. Germline V gene lookup returns CDR1 MDHEN and CDR2 SYDVKM. The CDR3 coding sequence is TGTGCCAGCAGGCGGACAGGGCAAGAGACCCAGTACTTC. It is translated as CASRRTGQETQYF.

This chain uses TRBV5-1 with TRBJ2-2; the match to TRBD2 covers 11 bases. Trimming took 1 base from V and 4 from J; bases not matched to a gene: 3. Looked up from germline, CDR1 is SGHRS and CDR2 is YFSETQ. This CDR3 comprises 16 residues. The DNA for the CDR3 is TGCGCCAGCAGCTTGCAACTAGCGGGGGTCACCGGGGAGCTGTTTTTT. Amino acids: CASSLQLAGVTGELFF.

The genes are TRBV5-4 and TRBJ1-1; no reliable D call. Trimming removed 1 base at V and 0 bases at J, with 10 bases between. This CDR3 comprises 15 residues. Germline CDR1 and CDR2: SGHNT and YYREEE (reference sequence). CDR3 sequence (DNA): TGTGCCAGCAGCTTGCGTACAACGATGAACACTGAAGCTTTCTTT. The encoded protein is CASSLRTTMNTEAFF.

CDR3 bases: TGTGCCACCAGCAGAGAGTTAAGGAGCCGAAGGAACACTGAAGCTTTCTTT. Protein: CATSRELRSRRNTEAFF. J is TRBJ1-1 and V is TRBV15; D not certain. This CDR3 comprises 17 residues. The germline V gene encodes CDR1 LNHNV and CDR2 YYDKDF (reference sequence). The ends were cut back, 0 bases at V and 1 base at J, with 15 bases in the middle.

This clone appeared a few times. This chain uses TRBV24-1 with TRBJ2-2, with 10 bases identical to TRBD1. This CDR3 has 19 amino acids. Germline CDR1 reads KGHDR; CDR2 reads SFDVKD. Trimming removed 1 base from V and 5 bases from J; junction bases left unmatched: 12. The CDR3 coding sequence is TGTGCCACCAGTGATTTTGGGACAGGGGCGCCCTCGGGGACCGGGGAGCTGTTTTTT. Translating it yields CATSDFGTGAPSGTGELFF.

The V call is TRBV28, the J call TRBJ2-3, with D possibly matching TRBD2 (5 bases). The CDR3 is made up of 14 amino acids. Germline values: CDR1 MDHEN, CDR2 SYDVKM. Trimming took 3 bases from V and 3 from J, leaving 10 bases between them. DNA for the CDR3: TGTGCCAGCAGTTTCCTCGGGGAGACAGATACGCAGTATTTT. The encoded protein is CASSFLGETDTQYF.

This chain connects TRBV4-3 to TRBJ2-7; D is unclear. The V end was cut by 0 bases, the J end by 0 bases, with 12 bases between. Germline CDR1 is LGHNA and CDR2 is YSLEER. CDR3 length: 16 amino acids. The chain's CDR3 is CASSQDLPISSYEQYF. The CDR3 nucleotides read TGCGCCAGCAGCCAAGATCTCCCCATTAGCTCCTACGAGCAGTACTTC.

This chain links TRBV6-2 or TRBV6-3 with TRBJ2-7; D is unclear. Per germline, CDR1 MNHEY and CDR2 SVGEGT. Trimming took off 2 bases at V and 6 bases at J, with 8 bases between the two ends. This CDR3 region has 12 residues. The CDR3, as DNA: TGTGCCAGCAGTTACCCCAGATCCGAGCAGTACTTC. As protein: CASSYPRSEQYF.

J is TRBJ2-7 and V is TRBV7-9; 7 nucleotides match TRBD1. Germline V lookup: CDR1 SEHNR, CDR2 FQNEAQ (reference sequence). Losses at the gene ends were 2 bases for V and 0 bases for J; bases not matched to a gene: 1. This CDR3 has 14 residues. The CDR3, as DNA: TGTGCCAGCAGCTTAAAGGGGGCCTCCTACGAGCAGTACTTC. This sequence encodes CASSLKGASYEQYF. Looking up the rest from reference TRBV7-9 and TRBJ2-7 gives the full variable domain: DTGVSQNPRHKITKRGQNVTFRCDPISEHNRLYWYRQTLGQGPEFLTYFQNEAQLEKSRLLSDRFSAERPKGSFSTLEIQRTEQGDSAMYLCASSLKGASYEQYFGPGTRLTVT.

This chain connects TRBV6-5 to TRBJ1-1; D remains ambiguous. This CDR3 contains 15 residues. The ends were cut back, 6 bases at V and 0 bases at J, with 14 bases in the middle. Germline CDR1 reads MNHEY; CDR2 reads SVGAGI. The CDR3 protein is CASRNKQTMNTEAFF. DNA of the CDR3: TGTGCCAGCAGGAACAAACAGACCATGAACACTGAAGCTTTCTTT.

The chain recombines TRBV27 with TRBJ1-5, with TRBD1 matching over 8 bases. The length of the CDR3 is 17 residues. The ends lost 2 bases at V and 0 bases at J; junction bases unmatched: 6. The germline gives CDR1 MNHEY, CDR2 SMNVEV (reference sequence). CDR3 protein: CASSLGSQGDSNQPQHF. In nucleotides, the CDR3 is TGTGCCAGCAGTTTAGGATCACAGGGGGATAGCAATCAGCCCCAGCATTTT.

The J gene is TRBJ1-6, the V gene TRBV25-1; no clear D gene. The CDR3 loop spans 13 amino acids. The germline V gene encodes CDR1 MGHDK and CDR2 SYGVNS. V lost 6 bases and J 3 bases, leaving 6 bases between the germline ends. CDR3 DNA: TGTGCCAGCAGCAGCGTCTATAATTCACCCCTCCACTTT. Encoded protein: CASSSVYNSPLHF.

In the case of this clone: The sample contains more than one DNA sequence encoding this CDR3. CDR3 bases: TGCGCCAGCAGCTCGGGGGGCTTCTCTGGGGCCAACGTCCTGACTTTC. Encoded protein: CASSSGGFSGANVLTF. The chain joins TRBV5-1 to TRBJ2-6; the D gene is possibly TRBD2 (7 bases). Germline values: CDR1 SGHRS, CDR2 YFSETQ. This CDR3 region has 16 residues. The V and J ends lost 3 bases and 0 bases respectively, with 10 bases between them.